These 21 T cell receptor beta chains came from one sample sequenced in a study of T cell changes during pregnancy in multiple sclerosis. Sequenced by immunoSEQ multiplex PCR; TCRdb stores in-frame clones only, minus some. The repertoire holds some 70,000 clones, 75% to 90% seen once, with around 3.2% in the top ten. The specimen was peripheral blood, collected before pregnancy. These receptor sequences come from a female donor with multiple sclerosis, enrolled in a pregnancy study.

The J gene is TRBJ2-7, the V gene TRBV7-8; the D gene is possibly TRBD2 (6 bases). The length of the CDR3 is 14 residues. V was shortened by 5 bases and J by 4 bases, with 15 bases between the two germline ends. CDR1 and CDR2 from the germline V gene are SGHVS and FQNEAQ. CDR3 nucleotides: TGTGCCAGCAGCGGGTGGGGAGGCGGATACGAGCAGTACTTC. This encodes CASSGWGGGYEQYF.

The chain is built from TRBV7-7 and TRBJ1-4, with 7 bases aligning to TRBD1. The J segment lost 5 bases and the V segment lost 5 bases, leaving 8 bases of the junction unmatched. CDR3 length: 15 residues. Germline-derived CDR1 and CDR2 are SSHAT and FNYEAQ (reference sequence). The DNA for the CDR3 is TGTGCCAGCAGCGAAGGGACAGCCCCGAATGAAAAACTGTTTTTT. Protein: CASSEGTAPNEKLFF.

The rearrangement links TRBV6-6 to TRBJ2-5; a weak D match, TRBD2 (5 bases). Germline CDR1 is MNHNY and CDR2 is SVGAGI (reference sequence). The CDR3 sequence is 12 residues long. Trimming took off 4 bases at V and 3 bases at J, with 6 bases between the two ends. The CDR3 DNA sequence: TGTGCCAGCAGTTCCGGGGAAGAGACCCAGTACTTC. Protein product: CASSSGEETQYF.

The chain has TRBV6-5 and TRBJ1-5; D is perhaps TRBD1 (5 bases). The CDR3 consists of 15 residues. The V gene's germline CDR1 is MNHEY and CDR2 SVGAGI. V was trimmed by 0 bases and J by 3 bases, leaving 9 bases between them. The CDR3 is CASSYSRGNNQPQHF. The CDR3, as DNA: TGTGCCAGCAGTTACTCAAGGGGCAACAATCAGCCCCAGCATTTT.

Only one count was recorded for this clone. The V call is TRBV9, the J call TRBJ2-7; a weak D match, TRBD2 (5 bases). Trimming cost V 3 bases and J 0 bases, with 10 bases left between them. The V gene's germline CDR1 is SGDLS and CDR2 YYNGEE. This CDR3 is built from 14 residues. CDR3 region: CASSGKGSSYEQYF. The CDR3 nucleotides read TGTGCCAGCAGCGGGAAAGGGAGCTCCTACGAGCAGTACTTC.

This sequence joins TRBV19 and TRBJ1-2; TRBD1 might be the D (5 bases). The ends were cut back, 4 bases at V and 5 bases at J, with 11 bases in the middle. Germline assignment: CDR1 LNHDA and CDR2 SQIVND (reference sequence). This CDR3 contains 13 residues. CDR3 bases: TGTGCCAGTAGTACCGGGCAGGGATATGGCTACACCTTC. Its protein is CASSTGQGYGYTF. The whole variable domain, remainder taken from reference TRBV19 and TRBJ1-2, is DGGITQSPKYLFRKEGQNVTLSCEQNLNHDAMYWYRQDPGQGLRLIYYSQIVNDFQKGDIAEGYSVSREKKESFPLTVTSAQKNPTAFYLCASSTGQGYGYTFGSGTRLTVV.

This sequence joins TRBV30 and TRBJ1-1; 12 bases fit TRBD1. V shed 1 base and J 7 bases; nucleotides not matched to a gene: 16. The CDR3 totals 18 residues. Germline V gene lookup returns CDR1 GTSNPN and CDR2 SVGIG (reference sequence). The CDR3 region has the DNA TGTGCCTGGAGTGGCGTCGCAGGGACAGGGGGCGCCTGGGATGAAGCTTTCTTT. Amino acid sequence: CAWSGVAGTGGAWDEAFF.

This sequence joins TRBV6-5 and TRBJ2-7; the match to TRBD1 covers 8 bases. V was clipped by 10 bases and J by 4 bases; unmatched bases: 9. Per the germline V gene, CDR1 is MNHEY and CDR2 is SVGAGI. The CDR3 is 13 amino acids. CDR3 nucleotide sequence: TGTGCCACCTCGGGACAGGAGTCGTACGAGCAGTACTTC. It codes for CATSGQESYEQYF.

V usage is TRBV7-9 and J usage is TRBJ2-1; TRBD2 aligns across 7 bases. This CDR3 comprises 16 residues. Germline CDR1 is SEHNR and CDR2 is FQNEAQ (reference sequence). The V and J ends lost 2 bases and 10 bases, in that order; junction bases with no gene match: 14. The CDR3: CASSLRSGAGWAEQFF. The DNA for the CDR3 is TGTGCCAGCAGCTTACGGAGCGGGGCGGGCTGGGCGGAGCAGTTCTTC.

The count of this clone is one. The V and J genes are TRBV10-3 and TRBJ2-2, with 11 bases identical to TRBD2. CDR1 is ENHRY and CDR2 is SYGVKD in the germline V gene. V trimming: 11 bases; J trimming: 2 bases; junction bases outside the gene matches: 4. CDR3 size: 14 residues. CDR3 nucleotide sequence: TGTGCCTCCCGACTAGCGGGAAACACCGGGGAGCTGTTTTTT. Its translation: CASRLAGNTGELFF.

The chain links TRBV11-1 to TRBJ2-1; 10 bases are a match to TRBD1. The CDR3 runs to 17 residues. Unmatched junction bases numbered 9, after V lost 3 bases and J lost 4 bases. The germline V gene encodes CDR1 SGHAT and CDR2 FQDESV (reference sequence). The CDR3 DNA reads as TGTGCCAGCAGCTTTACCTCGACAGGGGGCCCATACAATGAGCAGTTCTTC. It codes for CASSFTSTGGPYNEQFF.

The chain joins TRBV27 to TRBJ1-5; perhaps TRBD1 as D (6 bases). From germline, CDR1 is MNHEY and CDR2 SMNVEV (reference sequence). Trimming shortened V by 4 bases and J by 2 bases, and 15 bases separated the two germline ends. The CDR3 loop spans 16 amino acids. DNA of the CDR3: TGTGCCAGCAGTTCGGGACAATTAGGGGGCAATCAGCCCCAGCATTTT. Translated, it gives CASSSGQLGGNQPQHF.

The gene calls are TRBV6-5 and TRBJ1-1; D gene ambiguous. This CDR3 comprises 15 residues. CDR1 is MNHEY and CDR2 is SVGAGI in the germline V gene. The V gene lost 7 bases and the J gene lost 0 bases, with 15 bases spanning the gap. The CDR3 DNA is TGTGCCAGCACCCCACTCGGTGCCATGAACACTGAAGCTTTCTTT. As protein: CASTPLGAMNTEAFF.

CDR3: CASSLGGGAGGYTF. DNA for the CDR3: TGTGCCAGCAGTTTGGGTGGCGGGGCGGGCGGCTACACCTTC. The chain links TRBV27 to TRBJ1-2, with D possibly being TRBD1 (5 bases). The CDR3 extends over 14 amino acids. Trimming stripped 3 bases from V and 8 bases from J, with 16 bases between. Germline V lookup: CDR1 MNHEY, CDR2 SMNVEV (reference sequence).

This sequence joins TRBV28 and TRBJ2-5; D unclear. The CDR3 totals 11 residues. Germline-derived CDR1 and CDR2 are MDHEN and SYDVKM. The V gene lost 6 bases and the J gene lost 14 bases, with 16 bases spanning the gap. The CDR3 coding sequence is TGTGCCAGCAGCAAAGCCCGAGAAAGATACTTC. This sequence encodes CASSKARERYF.

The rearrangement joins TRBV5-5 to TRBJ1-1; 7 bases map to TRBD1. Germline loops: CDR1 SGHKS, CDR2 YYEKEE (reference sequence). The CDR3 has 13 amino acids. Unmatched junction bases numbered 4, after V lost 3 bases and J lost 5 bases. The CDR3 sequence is CASSWGQRTEAFF. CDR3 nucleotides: TGTGCCAGCAGCTGGGGACAGAGGACTGAAGCTTTCTTT.

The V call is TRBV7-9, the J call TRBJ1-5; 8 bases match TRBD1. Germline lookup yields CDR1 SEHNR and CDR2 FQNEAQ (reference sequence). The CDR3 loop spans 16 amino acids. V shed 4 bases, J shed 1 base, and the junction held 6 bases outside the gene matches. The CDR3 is CASSSQGALSNQPQHF. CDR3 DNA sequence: TGTGCCAGCAGCTCTCAGGGGGCGCTAAGCAATCAGCCCCAGCATTTT.

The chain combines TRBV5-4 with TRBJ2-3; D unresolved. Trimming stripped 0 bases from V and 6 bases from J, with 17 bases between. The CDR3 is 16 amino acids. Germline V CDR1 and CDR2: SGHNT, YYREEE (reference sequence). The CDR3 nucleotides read TGTGCCAGCAGCTTGGGAGCGCCGGTTCCGAGTGATACGCAGTATTTT. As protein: CASSLGAPVPSDTQYF.

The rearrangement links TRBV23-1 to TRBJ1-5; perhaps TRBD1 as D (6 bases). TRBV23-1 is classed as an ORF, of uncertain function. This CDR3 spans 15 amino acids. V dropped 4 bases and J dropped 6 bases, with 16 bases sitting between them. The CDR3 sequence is CASSRPTGRFQPQHF. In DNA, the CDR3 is TGCGCCAGCAGTCGTCCGACAGGTCGGTTTCAGCCCCAGCATTTT.

The CDR3 nucleotides read TGTGCCAGCAGTCACCCATGGGCGGATACGCAGTATTTT. This encodes CASSHPWADTQYF. The V and J genes are TRBV6-5 and TRBJ2-3; D call uncertain. The CDR3 is made up of 13 amino acids. Germline-derived CDR1 and CDR2 are MNHEY and SVGAGI. V lost 5 bases and J lost 6, with 12 bases in between.

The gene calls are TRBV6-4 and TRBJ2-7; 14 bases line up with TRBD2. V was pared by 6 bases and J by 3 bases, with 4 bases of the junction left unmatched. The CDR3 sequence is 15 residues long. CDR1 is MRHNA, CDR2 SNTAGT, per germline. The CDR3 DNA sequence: TGTGCCAGCAGACAGGGGACTAGCGGGAGCTACGAGCAGTACTTC. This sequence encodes CASRQGTSGSYEQYF.